This T cell receptor (beta chain) stems from a study of blood T cells in healthy people across ages. Study-wide points: In long-lived donors, naive CD4+ cell counts and diversity exceeded those of aged donors.

For the second PCR, which ran for roughly 6 to 11 cycles, a sample-barcoded 5' primer and a J-beta primer mix were used. Per-sample output comprised a minimum of 2.5 million paired-end reads containing CDR3. Via MiXCR, TCRdb re-called the 5' RACE reads, giving one row per CDR3 protein. The sample consists of more than 650,000 distinct CDR3 sequences, roughly 50% of them appearing once. This CDR3 spans 16 amino acids. Trimming took off 0 bases at V and 5 bases at J, with 14 bases between the two ends. The V gene's germline CDR1 is LNHNV and CDR2 YYDKDF (reference sequence). In regard to this clonotype: Its antigen is still unknown.

PBMCs numbering at least 6 million were isolated per sample. The receptor comes from a man older than 75 in good health. The genes are TRBV15 and TRBJ2-1, with D possibly called TRBD1 or TRBD2 (6 bases each). Sequenced sample: blood. The CDR3 DNA sequence: TGTGCCACCAGCAGAGACGCGACAGGAGGGAACAATGAGCAGTTCTTC. This codes for CATSRDATGGNNEQFF. Full variable domain (remainder filled in from reference TRBV15 and TRBJ2-1): DAMVIQNPRYQVTQFGKPVTLSCSQTLNHNVMYWYQQKSSQAPKLLFHYYDKDFNNEADTPDNFQSRRPNTSFCFLDIRSPGLGDTAMYLCATSRDATGGNNEQFFGPGTRLTVL.